This T cell receptor (beta chain) was captured by sequencing in a study of blood T cell repertoires in COVID-19. Study information: Both acute and convalescent COVID-19 samples were obtained from the United States, Italy and Spain. PBMCs, B-cell-depleted T cells, or T cells provided the cDNA or gDNA that made up the material.

In the original workflow: Amplifying reference gene primers gave estimates of nucleated cell counts. The data were produced by immunoSEQ multiplex PCR, yet TCRdb's version contains in-frame clones alone and is incomplete. The DNA was the basis for D and trimming; V, J and clone size are from that table. This sample carries 120,000 or so clones, roughly nine tenths of them seen once, and the ten largest clones take roughly 7.9%. CDR1 is SGHRS and CDR2 is YFSETQ in the germline V gene. CDR3 length: 14 residues. Trimming pared 5 bases from V and 3 bases from J, leaving 15 bases between. To note about this clone: Other nucleotide sequences in the sample specify the same CDR3.

This chain links TRBV5-1 with TRBJ2-7, with a tentative D call TRBD2 (6 bases). The TCR comes from an older man who had recovered from COVID-19. The specimen sequenced was peripheral blood. The CDR3 region is CASSPGTGDYEQYF. CDR3 DNA sequence: TGCGCCAGCAGTCCGGGGACGGGAGACTACGAGCAGTACTTC.